This T cell receptor beta chain is from a study of cytomegalovirus exposure and HLA in healthy donors. PCR used 60 Vbeta primers and 13 Jbeta primers. The table came from immunoSEQ multiplex PCR; TCRdb's copy has only in-frame clones and leaves some out. The sample lists more than 150,000 clones; over 65% were seen once. This TCR was sampled from a man aged 18 to 29 in good health and CMV-seronegative. The sample taken for sequencing was PBMCs.

CDR3 protein: CASSRQGASTEAFF. The DNA of the CDR3 is TGTGCCAGCAGTCGACAGGGGGCGTCAACTGAAGCTTTCTTT. V usage is TRBV28 and J usage is TRBJ1-1, with TRBD1 matching over 10 bases. This CDR3 is 14 amino acids long. Germline CDR1 MDHEN, CDR2 SYDVKM. Trimming took 5 bases from V and 5 from J; bases not matched to a gene: 5.